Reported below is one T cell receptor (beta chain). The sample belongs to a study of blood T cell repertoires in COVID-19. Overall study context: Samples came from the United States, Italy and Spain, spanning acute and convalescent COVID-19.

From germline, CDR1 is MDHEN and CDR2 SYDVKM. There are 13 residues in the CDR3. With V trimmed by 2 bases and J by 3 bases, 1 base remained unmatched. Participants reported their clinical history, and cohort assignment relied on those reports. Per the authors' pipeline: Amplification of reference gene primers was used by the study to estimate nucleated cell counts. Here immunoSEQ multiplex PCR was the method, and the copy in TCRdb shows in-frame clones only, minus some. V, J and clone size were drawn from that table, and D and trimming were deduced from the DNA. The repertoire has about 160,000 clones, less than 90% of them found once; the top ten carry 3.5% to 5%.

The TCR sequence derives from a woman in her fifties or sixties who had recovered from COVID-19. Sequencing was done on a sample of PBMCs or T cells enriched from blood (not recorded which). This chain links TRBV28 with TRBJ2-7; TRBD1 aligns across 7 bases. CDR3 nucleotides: TGTGCCAGCAGTTTAGGGACAGACTACGAGCAGTACGTC. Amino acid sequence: CASSLGTDYEQYV.